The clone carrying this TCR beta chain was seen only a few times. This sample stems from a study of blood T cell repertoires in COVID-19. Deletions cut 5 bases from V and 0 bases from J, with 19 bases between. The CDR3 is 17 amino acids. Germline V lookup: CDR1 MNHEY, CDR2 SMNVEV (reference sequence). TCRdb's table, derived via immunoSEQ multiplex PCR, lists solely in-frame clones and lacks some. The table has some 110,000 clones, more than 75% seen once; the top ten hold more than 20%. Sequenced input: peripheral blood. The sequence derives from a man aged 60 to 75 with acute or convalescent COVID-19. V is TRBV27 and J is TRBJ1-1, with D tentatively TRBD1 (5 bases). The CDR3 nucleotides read TGTGCCAGCAGTCGGCGGGGCATGGGATCCATGAACACTGAAGCTTTCTTT. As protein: CASSRRGMGSMNTEAFF.